These 20 T cell receptor beta chains came from one sample sequenced in a study of cytomegalovirus exposure and HLA in healthy donors. This PCR relied on a set of 60 Vbeta primers and 13 Jbeta primers. Clones were read by immunoSEQ multiplex PCR, and TCRdb kept only the in-frame ones, dropping some. The repertoire has about 130,000 clones, about 77% of them found once; the top ten carry roughly 4.2%. What was sequenced was PBMCs. All receptors derive from a male donor in good health and CMV-seronegative.

This rearrangement joins TRBV6-5 to TRBJ2-1, with D possibly being TRBD2 (5 bases). The CDR3 runs to 11 residues. Germline loops: CDR1 MNHEY, CDR2 SVGAGI. Trimming took off 8 bases at V and 9 bases at J, with 11 bases between the two ends. As DNA, the CDR3 is TGTGCCAGCGGTAGCGCCGGTGAGCAGTTCTTC. It encodes CASGSAGEQFF.

This sequence joins TRBV5-1 and TRBJ2-5, with no clear D. This CDR3 is built from 13 residues. The germline V gene has CDR1 SGHRS and CDR2 YFSETQ. Trimming pared 1 base from V and 4 bases from J, leaving 8 bases between. The CDR3 spells CASSLMALETQYF. CDR3 nucleotide sequence: TGCGCCAGCAGCTTGATGGCCTTAGAGACCCAGTACTTC.

This clone was seen just once. The rearrangement links TRBV7-2 to TRBJ1-2, with 9 bases identical to TRBD1. CDR3 size: 14 residues. Germline CDR1 reads SGHTA; CDR2 reads FQGNSA. Trimming removed 7 bases from V and 1 base from J; junction bases left unmatched: 4. The CDR3: CASIATGGNYGYTF. The CDR3 nucleotides are TGTGCCAGCATCGCGACAGGGGGTAACTATGGCTACACCTTC.

This chain joins TRBV15 and TRBJ1-1; D gene unclear. The ends were cut back, 3 bases at V and 5 bases at J, with 16 bases in the middle. This CDR3 has 15 amino acids. CDR1 is LNHNV and CDR2 is YYDKDF in the germline V gene (reference sequence). CDR3 region: CATSSVSIRGTEAFF. In DNA form, the CDR3 reads TGTGCCACCAGCAGTGTAAGCATCCGCGGTACTGAAGCTTTCTTT.

This clone was detected only a few times. The identical CDR3 is also encoded by other nucleotide sequences in the sample. V is TRBV18 and J is TRBJ1-2; 9 bases are shared with TRBD1. The germline V gene has CDR1 KGHSH and CDR2 LQKENI. The CDR3 sequence is 15 residues long. Germline trimming cut 2 bases from V and 4 bases from J; bases unmatched to any gene: 5. CDR3 sequence: CASSPWDREVYGYTF. DNA of the CDR3: TGTGCCAGCTCACCATGGGACAGGGAAGTCTATGGCTACACCTTC. Full variable domain (remainder filled in from reference TRBV18 and TRBJ1-2): NAGVMQNPRHLVRRRGQEARLRCSPMKGHSHVYWYRQLPEEGLKFMVYLQKENIIDESGMPKERFSAEFPKEGPSILRIQQVVRGDSAAYFCASSPWDREVYGYTFGSGTRLTVV.

This chain uses TRBV9 with TRBJ1-2; tentatively, D is TRBD1 (6 bases). This CDR3 is 16 amino acids long. V lost 3 bases and J 1 base, leaving 16 bases between the germline ends. Germline V gene sequence: CDR1 SGDLS, CDR2 YYNGEE. CDR3: CASSAPTGPVNYGYTF. The CDR3 nucleotides are TGTGCCAGCAGCGCCCCAACAGGGCCGGTTAACTATGGCTACACCTTC.

This chain connects TRBV29-1 to TRBJ2-3; TRBD1 aligns across 10 bases. J gave up 2 bases and V 4 bases, and 9 bases lay outside the gene matches. The CDR3 runs to 16 residues. In germline, CDR1 is SQVTM, CDR2 ANQGSEA. As DNA, the CDR3 is TGCAGCGTTGGGGGGACAGGGGATGGGAACACAGATACGCAGTATTTT. Protein: CSVGGTGDGNTDTQYF.

This chain uses TRBV19 with TRBJ2-7, with TRBD2 identical over 7 bases. Unmatched junction bases numbered 5, after V lost 2 bases and J lost 1 base. This CDR3 comprises 15 residues. Germline assignment: CDR1 LNHDA and CDR2 SQIVND (reference sequence). The CDR3 protein is CASSILRGRSYEQYF. The CDR3 nucleotides are TGTGCCAGTAGTATACTTCGCGGGAGATCCTACGAGCAGTACTTC.

This chain uses TRBV2 with TRBJ1-1; D gene unclear. CDR3 size: 13 residues. Germline V lookup: CDR1 SNHLY, CDR2 FYNNEI. The V end lost 4 bases, the J end lost 6 bases, and 12 bases lay between the germline ends. The CDR3: CASSGRVGAEAFF. For the CDR3, the DNA is TGTGCCAGCAGTGGGCGGGTCGGGGCTGAAGCTTTCTTT.

CDR3: CASSVGGGLNEQFF. The CDR3 DNA follows: TGTGCCAGCAGCGTTGGGGGGGGCCTTAATGAGCAGTTCTTC. V and J are TRBV9 and TRBJ2-1; TRBD2 is a possible D gene (7 bases). Germline V gene sequence: CDR1 SGDLS, CDR2 YYNGEE. CDR3 length: 14 residues. V lost 2 bases and J 7 bases, leaving 13 bases between the germline ends.

The chain joins TRBV7-6 to TRBJ2-3, with a tentative D call TRBD1 (5 bases). The CDR3 contains 16 residues. In germline, CDR1 is SGHVS, CDR2 FNYEAQ. V shed 4 bases and J shed 3 bases, with 17 bases lying between them. For the CDR3, the DNA is TGTGCCAGCAGCTCAGCCCAGGGAATCATTACAGATACGCAGTATTTT. Translating it yields CASSSAQGIITDTQYF.

This rearrangement joins TRBV9 to TRBJ1-2; D might be TRBD1 (5 bases). CDR1 SGDLS and CDR2 YYNGEE come from the germline V gene. This CDR3 contains 13 residues. V lost 2 bases, J lost 3 bases, and 8 bases lay in between. The CDR3, as DNA: TGTGCCAGCAGCGTGACAGAGCACTATGGCTACACCTTC. Its protein is CASSVTEHYGYTF.

The chain has TRBV29-1 and TRBJ2-6, with D unclear. V was trimmed by 3 bases and J by 1 base, leaving 7 bases between them. The CDR3 consists of 14 residues. Germline V CDR1 and CDR2: SQVTM, ANQGSEA. CDR3 sequence reads: CSVEAGSGANVLTF. The CDR3 DNA reads as TGCAGCGTTGAGGCAGGATCTGGGGCCAACGTCCTGACTTTC.

The V and J genes are TRBV4-1 and TRBJ2-4, with D possibly TRBD2 on 5 matching bases. The CDR3 sequence is 17 residues long. The V and J ends lost 1 base and 0 bases respectively, with 13 bases between them. Looked up from germline, CDR1 is MGHRA and CDR2 is YSYEKL. The CDR3 region is CASSQVRDGLAKNIQYF. The CDR3 coding sequence is TGCGCCAGCAGCCAAGTGAGGGATGGGCTAGCCAAAAACATTCAGTACTTC.

The V call is TRBV30, the J call TRBJ1-6, with D perhaps TRBD1 (6 bases). This CDR3 contains 13 residues. The V end was cut by 5 bases, the J end by 9 bases, with 14 bases between. Germline V gives CDR1 GTSNPN, CDR2 SVGIG (reference sequence). This CDR3 is CAWAGVEGSPLHF. The CDR3 nucleotides are TGTGCCTGGGCAGGGGTTGAGGGTTCACCCCTCCACTTT.

The J gene is TRBJ1-6, the V gene TRBV27; 11 nucleotides line up with TRBD1. Germline values: CDR1 MNHEY, CDR2 SMNVEV (reference sequence). The CDR3 is made up of 14 amino acids. J gave up 11 bases and V 3 bases, and 3 bases lay outside the gene matches. In nucleotides, the CDR3 is TGTGCCAGCAGTTTTGGACAGGGGGCCACACCCCTCCACTTT. Translated: CASSFGQGATPLHF.

This rearrangement joins TRBV5-1 to TRBJ2-1; 9 bases map to TRBD1. Trimming at V came to 3 bases and at J to 5 bases, leaving 6 bases not matched to a gene. Germline assignment: CDR1 SGHRS and CDR2 YFSETQ. The CDR3 loop spans 15 amino acids. The CDR3 coding sequence is TGCGCCAGCAGCTACGGGACAGGGATAAACAATGAGCAGTTCTTC. Translated, it gives CASSYGTGINNEQFF.

This clone has a single count. The chain has TRBV4-1 and TRBJ1-3; 8 bases are a match to TRBD1. V was clipped by 3 bases and J by 5 bases; unmatched bases: 6. Germline-derived CDR1 and CDR2 are MGHRA and YSYEKL. This CDR3 spans 15 amino acids. The CDR3 DNA reads as TGCGCCAGCAGCCAGCCTACAGGGGGAAGAAACACCATATATTTT. It codes for CASSQPTGGRNTIYF.

The rearrangement uses TRBV27 and TRBJ1-2, with D possibly TRBD1 on 5 matching bases. CDR1 MNHEY and CDR2 SMNVEV come from the germline V gene (reference sequence). The CDR3 runs 13 residues. Trimming removed 5 bases at V and 4 bases at J, with 11 bases between. Here the CDR3 DNA reads TGTGCCAGCAGTCCGCGGGGGGGCTATGGCTACACCTTC. This sequence encodes CASSPRGGYGYTF.

The V and J genes are TRBV5-5 and TRBJ2-7, with D unresolved. The length of the CDR3 is 11 residues. V lost 4 bases and J 3 bases, leaving 5 bases between the germline ends. Germline CDR1 and CDR2: SGHKS and YYEKEE (reference sequence). The CDR3 DNA sequence: TGTGCCAGCAGCCTTAACTACGAGCAGTACTTC. This codes for CASSLNYEQYF.